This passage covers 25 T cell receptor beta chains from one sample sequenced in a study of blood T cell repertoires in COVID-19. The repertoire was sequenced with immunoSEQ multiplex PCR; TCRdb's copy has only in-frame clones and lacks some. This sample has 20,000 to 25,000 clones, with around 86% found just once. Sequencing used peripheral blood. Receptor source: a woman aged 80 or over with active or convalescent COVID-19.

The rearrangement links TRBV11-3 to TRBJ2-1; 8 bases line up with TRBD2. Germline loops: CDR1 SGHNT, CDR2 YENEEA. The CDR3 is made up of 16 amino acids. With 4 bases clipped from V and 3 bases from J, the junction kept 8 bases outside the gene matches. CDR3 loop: CASSSSFSGDYNEQFF. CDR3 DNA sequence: TGTGCCAGCAGCTCCTCCTTTAGCGGGGACTACAATGAGCAGTTCTTC.

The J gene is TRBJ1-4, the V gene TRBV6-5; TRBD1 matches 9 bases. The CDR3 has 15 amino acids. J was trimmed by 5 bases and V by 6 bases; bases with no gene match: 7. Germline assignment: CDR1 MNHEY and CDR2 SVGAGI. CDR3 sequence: CASRQTGTGNEKLFF. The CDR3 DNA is TGTGCCAGCAGGCAGACCGGGACAGGGAATGAAAAACTGTTTTTT.

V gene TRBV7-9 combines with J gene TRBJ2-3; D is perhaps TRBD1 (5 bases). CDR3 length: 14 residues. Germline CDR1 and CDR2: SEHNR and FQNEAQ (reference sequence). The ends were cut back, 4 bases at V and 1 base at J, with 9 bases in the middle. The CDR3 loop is CASSSPRGTDTQYF. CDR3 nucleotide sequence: TGTGCCAGCAGCTCCCCCAGGGGCACAGATACGCAGTATTTT. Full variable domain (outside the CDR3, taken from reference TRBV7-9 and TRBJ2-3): DTGVSQNPRHKITKRGQNVTFRCDPISEHNRLYWYRQTLGQGPEFLTYFQNEAQLEKSRLLSDRFSAERPKGSFSTLEIQRTEQGDSAMYLCASSSPRGTDTQYFGPGTRLTVL.

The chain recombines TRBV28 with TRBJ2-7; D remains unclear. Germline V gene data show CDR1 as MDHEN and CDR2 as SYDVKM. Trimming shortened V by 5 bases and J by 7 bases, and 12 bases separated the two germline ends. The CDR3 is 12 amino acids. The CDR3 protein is CASSTQRLEQYF. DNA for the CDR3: TGTGCCAGCAGTACGCAACGGTTAGAGCAGTACTTC.

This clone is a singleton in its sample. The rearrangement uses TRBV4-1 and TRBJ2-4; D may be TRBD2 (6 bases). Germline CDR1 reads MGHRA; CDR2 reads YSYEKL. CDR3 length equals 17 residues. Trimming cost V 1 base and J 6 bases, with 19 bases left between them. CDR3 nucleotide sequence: TGCGCCAGCAGCCAAGGGGGGACCGGGAGAGTTAGAAACATTCAGTACTTC. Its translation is CASSQGGTGRVRNIQYF.

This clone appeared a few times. The CDR3 loop is CAASQGARSPLHF. DNA for the CDR3: TGTGCCGCCAGTCAGGGGGCGCGTTCACCCCTCCACTTT. The chain links TRBV6-5 to TRBJ1-6; 8 nucleotides line up with TRBD1. V dropped 11 bases and J dropped 9; count of bases not matched to a gene: 9. The V gene's germline CDR1 is MNHEY and CDR2 SVGAGI. There are 13 residues in the CDR3.

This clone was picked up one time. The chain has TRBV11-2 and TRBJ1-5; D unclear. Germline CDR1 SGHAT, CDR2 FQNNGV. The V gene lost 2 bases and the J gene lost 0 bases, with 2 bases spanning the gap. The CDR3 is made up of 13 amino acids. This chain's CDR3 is CASSLYSNQPQHF. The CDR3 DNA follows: TGTGCCAGCAGCTTATATAGCAATCAGCCCCAGCATTTT.

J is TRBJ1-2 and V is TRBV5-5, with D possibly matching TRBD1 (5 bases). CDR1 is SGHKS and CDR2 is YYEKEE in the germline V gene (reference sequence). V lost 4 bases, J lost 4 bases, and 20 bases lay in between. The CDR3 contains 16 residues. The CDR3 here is CASSAQDSSTSYGYTF. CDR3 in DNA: TGTGCCAGCAGCGCGCAAGACAGCTCGACTTCCTATGGCTACACCTTC.

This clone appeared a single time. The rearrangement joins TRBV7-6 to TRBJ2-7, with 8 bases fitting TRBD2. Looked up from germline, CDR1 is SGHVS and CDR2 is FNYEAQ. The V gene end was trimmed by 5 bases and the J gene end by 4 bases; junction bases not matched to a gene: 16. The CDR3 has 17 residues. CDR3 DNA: TGTGCCAGCAGCCCCGGGACTAGTTTTCTATCCCCTTACGAGCAGTACTTC. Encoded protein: CASSPGTSFLSPYEQYF.

The CDR3 sequence: CAGARGGRTGELFF. DNA for the CDR3: TGTGCCGGAGCACGGGGGGGCAGGACCGGGGAGCTGTTTTTT. The chain couples TRBV11-3 to TRBJ2-2; TRBD2 aligns across 8 bases. V dropped 11 bases and J dropped 5; count of bases not matched to a gene: 10. CDR1 and CDR2 (germline): SGHNT, YENEEA. The CDR3 runs to 14 residues.

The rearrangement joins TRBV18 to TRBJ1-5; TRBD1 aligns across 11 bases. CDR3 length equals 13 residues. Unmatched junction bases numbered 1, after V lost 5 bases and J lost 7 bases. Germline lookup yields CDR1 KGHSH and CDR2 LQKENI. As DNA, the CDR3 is TGTGCCAGCTCAGGGGACAGGGGGCAGCCCCAGCATTTT. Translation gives CASSGDRGQPQHF.

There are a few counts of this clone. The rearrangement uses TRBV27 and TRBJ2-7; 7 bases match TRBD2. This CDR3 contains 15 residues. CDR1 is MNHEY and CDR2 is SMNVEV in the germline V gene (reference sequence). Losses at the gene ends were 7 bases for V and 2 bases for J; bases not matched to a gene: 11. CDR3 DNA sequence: TGTGCCAGCATTCGCTACTTGGGAGGGACCTACGAGCAGTACTTC. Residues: CASIRYLGGTYEQYF.

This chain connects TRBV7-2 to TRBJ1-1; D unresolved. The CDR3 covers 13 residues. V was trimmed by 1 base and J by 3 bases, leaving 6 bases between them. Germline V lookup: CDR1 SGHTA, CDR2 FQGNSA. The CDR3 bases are TGTGCCAGCAGCTTAGGCGTCTACACTGAAGCTTTCTTT. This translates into CASSLGVYTEAFF.

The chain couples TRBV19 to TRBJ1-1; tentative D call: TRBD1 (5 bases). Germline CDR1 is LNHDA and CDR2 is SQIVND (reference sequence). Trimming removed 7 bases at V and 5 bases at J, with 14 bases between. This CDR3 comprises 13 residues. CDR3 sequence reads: CASTPPGGTEAFF. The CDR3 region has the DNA TGTGCCAGTACCCCTCCGGGGGGTACTGAAGCTTTCTTT.

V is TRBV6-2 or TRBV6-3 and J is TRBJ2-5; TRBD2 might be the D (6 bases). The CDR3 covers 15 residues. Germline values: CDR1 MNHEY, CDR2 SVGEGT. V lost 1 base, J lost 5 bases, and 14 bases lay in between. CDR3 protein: CASSYFSGVWETQYF. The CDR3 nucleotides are TGTGCCAGCAGTTACTTTTCGGGAGTTTGGGAGACCCAGTACTTC.

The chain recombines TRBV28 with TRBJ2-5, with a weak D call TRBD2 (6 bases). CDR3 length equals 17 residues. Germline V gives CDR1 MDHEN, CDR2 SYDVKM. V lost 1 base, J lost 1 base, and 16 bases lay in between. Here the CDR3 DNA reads TGTGCCAGCAGTTTATCCATCATATCGACTAGCCAAGAGACCCAGTACTTC. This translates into CASSLSIISTSQETQYF. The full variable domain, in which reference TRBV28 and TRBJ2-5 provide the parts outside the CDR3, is DVKVTQSSRYLVKRTGEKVFLECVQDMDHENMFWYRQDPGLGLRLIYFSYDVKMKEKGDIPEGYSVSREKKERFSLILESASTNQTSMYLCASSLSIISTSQETQYFGPGTRLLVL.

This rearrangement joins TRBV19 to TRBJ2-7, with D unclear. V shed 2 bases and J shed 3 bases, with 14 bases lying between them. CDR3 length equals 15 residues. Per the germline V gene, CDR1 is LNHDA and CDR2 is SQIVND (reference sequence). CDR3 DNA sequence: TGTGCCAGTAGTATATCCTCCGGTGGTTTCTACGAGCAGTACTTC. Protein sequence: CASSISSGGFYEQYF.

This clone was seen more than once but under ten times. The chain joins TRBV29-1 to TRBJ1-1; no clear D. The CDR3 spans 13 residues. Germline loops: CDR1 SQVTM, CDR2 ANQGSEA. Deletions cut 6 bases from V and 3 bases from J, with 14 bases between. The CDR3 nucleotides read TGCAGCGTCCAGTTGCGGGGTGACACTGAAGCTTTCTTT. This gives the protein CSVQLRGDTEAFF. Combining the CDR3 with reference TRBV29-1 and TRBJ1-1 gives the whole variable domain SAVISQKPSRDICQRGTSLTIQCQVDSQVTMMFWYRQQPGQSLTLIATANQGSEATYESGFVIDKFPISRPNLTFSTLTVSNMSPEDSSIYLCSVQLRGDTEAFFGQGTRLTVV.

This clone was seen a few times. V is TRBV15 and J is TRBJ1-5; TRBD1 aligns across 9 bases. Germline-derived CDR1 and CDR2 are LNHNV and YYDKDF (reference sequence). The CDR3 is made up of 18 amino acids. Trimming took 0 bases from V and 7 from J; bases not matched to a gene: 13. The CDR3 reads CATSRDRLDRGGRQPQHF. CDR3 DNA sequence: TGTGCCACCAGCAGAGACCGACTGGACAGGGGCGGGCGGCAGCCCCAGCATTTT.

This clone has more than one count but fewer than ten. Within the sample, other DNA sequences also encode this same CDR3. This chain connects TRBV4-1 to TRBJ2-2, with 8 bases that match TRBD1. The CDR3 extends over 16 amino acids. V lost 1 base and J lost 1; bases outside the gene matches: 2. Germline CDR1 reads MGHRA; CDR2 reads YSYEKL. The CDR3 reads CASSQGQGLNTGELFF. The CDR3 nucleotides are TGCGCCAGCAGCCAAGGACAGGGGCTGAACACCGGGGAGCTGTTTTTT.

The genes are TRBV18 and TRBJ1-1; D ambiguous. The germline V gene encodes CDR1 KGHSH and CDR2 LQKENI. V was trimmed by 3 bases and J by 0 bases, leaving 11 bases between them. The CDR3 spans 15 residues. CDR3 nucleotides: TGTGCCAGCTCACCCCGGGAGGGTATGAACACTGAAGCTTTCTTT. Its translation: CASSPREGMNTEAFF. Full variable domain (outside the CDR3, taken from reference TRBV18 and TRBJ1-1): NAGVMQNPRHLVRRRGQEARLRCSPMKGHSHVYWYRQLPEEGLKFMVYLQKENIIDESGMPKERFSAEFPKEGPSILRIQQVVRGDSAAYFCASSPREGMNTEAFFGQGTRLTVV.

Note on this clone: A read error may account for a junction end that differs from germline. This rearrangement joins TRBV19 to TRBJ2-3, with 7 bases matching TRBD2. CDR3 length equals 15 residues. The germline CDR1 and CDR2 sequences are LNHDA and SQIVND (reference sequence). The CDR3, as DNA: TGTGCCAGTAGTATTTTGAAGACTAGCACTGATACGCAGTATTTT. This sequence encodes CASSILKTSTDTQYF.

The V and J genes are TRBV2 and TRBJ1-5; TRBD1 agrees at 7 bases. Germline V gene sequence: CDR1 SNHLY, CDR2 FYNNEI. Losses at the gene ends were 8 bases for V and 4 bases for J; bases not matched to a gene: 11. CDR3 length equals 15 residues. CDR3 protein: CASHRDRTLNQPQHF. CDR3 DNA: TGTGCCAGCCACCGGGACAGAACCCTTAATCAGCCCCAGCATTTT.

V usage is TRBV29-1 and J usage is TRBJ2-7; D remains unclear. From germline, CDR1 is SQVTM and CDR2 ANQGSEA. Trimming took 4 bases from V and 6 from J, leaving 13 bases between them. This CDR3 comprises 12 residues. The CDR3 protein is CSVVTLLSEQYF. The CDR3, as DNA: TGCAGCGTTGTAACACTACTTTCCGAGCAGTACTTC.

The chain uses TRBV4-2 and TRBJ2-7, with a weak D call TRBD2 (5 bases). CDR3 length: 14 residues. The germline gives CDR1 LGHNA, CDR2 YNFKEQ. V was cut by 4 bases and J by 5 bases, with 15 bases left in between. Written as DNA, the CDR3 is TGTGCCAGCAGCCCGGCCCCTCAGCGGAACGAGCAGTACTTC. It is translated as CASSPAPQRNEQYF.